This TCR beta chain stems from a study of blood T cells in healthy people across ages. Notes on the study in general: Correlation between TCR beta diversity and naive T cell percentage was strong.

The second PCR ran about 6 to 12 cycles with a sample-barcoded 5' primer and J-beta primers. The authors tagged each cDNA molecule using a template-switch adaptor with 12 random nucleotides. TCRdb used MiXCR to reprocess the 5' RACE reads, holding one entry per CDR3 protein. The table has 1,300,000 or so distinct CDR3 sequences, 59% seen once; the top ten hold 6.5% to 8%. The germline V gene encodes CDR1 ENHRY and CDR2 SYGVKD. V was shortened by 3 bases and J by 1 base, with 6 bases between the two germline ends. The CDR3 is 13 amino acids. As for this clonotype: Its antigen remains unknown.

This sequence was found in a man in his late teens or twenties in good health. The chain combines TRBV10-3 with TRBJ1-1; D call uncertain. The sequenced sample consisted of blood. CDR3 protein: CAISEGPNTEAFF. The CDR3 nucleotides are TGTGCCATCAGTGAAGGGCCGAACACTGAAGCTTTCTTT.